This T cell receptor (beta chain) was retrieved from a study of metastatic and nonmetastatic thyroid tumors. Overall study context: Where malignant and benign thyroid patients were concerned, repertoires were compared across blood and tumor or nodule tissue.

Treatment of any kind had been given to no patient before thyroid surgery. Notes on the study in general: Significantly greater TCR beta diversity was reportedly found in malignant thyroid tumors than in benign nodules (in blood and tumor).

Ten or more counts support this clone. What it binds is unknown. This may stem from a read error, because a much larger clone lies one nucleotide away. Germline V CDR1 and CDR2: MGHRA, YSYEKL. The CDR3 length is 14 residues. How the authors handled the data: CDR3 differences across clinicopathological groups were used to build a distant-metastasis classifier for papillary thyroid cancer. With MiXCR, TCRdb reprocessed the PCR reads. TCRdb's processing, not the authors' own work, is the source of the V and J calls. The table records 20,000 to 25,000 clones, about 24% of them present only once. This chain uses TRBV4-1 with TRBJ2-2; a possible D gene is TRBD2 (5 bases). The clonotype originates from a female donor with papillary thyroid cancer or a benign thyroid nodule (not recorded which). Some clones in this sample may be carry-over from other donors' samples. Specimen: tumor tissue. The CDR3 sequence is CASSQNTNTGELSF. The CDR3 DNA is TGCGCCAGCAGCCAGAACACGAACACCGGGGAGCTGTCTTTT.